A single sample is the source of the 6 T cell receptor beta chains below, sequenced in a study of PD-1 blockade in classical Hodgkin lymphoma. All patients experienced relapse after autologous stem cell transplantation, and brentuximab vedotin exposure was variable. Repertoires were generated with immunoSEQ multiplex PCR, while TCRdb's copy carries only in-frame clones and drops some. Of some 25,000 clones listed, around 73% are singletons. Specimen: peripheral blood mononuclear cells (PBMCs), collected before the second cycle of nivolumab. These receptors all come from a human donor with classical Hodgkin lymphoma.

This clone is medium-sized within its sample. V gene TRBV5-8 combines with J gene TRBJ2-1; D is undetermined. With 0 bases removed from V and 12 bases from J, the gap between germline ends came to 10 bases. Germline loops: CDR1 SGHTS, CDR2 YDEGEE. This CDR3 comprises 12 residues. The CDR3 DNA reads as TGTGCCAGCAGCTTGGAACGTTTAGGGCAGTTCTTC. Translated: CASSLERLGQFF.

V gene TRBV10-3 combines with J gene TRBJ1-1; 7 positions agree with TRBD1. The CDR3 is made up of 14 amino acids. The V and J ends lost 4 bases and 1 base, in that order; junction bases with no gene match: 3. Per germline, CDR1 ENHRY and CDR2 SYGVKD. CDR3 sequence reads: CAISAGGRNTEAFF. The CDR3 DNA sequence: TGTGCCATCAGTGCAGGGGGGAGGAACACTGAAGCTTTCTTT.

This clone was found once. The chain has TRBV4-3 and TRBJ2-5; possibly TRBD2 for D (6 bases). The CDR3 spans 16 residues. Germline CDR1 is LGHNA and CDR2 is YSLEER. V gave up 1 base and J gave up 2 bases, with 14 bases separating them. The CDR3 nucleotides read TGCGCCAGCAGCCAAGCCCTAAGCGGGTCACAAGAGACCCAGTACTTC. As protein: CASSQALSGSQETQYF.

DNA for the CDR3: TGTGCCAGCAGCCAACAATACAGTGAGACCCAGTACTTC. Its translation: CASSQQYSETQYF. This chain joins TRBV14 and TRBJ2-5; D is ambiguous. Trimming pared 2 bases from V and 5 bases from J, leaving 9 bases between. This CDR3 contains 13 residues. Germline CDR1 and CDR2: SGHDN and FVKESK.

The CDR3 DNA reads TGTGCCAGCAGCAAACAGGGGTGGGACACTGAAGCTTTCTTT. Protein sequence: CASSKQGWDTEAFF. V usage is TRBV7-8 and J usage is TRBJ1-1, with 7 bases identical to TRBD1. Germline V gene sequence: CDR1 SGHVS, CDR2 FQNEAQ. V lost 5 bases to trimming and J lost 3 bases; unmatched junction nucleotides: 6. The CDR3 covers 14 residues.

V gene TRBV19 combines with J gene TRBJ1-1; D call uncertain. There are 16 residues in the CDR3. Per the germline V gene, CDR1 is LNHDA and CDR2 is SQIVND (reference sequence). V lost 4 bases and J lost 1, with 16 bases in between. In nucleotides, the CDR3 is TGTGCCAGTAGTACTCTCCAGGTTCGACGGAACACTGAAGCTTTCTTT. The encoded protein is CASSTLQVRRNTEAFF.